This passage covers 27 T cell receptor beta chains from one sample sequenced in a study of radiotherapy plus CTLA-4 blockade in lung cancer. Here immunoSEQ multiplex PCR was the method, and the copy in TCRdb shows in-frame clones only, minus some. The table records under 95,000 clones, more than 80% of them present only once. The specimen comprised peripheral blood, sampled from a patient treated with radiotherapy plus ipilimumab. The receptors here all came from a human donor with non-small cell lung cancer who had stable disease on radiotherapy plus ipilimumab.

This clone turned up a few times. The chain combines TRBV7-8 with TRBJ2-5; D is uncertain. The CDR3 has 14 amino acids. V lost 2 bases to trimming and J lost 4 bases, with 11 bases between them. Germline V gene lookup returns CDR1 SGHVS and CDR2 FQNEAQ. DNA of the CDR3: TGTGCCAGCAGCTTATCACGGGTTCTAGAGACCCAGTACTTC. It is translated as CASSLSRVLETQYF.

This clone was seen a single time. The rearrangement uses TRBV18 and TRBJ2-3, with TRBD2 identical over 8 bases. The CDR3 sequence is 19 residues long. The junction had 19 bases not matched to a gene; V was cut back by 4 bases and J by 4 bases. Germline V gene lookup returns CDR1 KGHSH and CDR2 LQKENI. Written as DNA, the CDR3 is TGTGCCAGCTCACGCTGGGCGGGGGGACTACAAACCAGGGCAGATACGCAGTATTTT. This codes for CASSRWAGGLQTRADTQYF.

The CDR3 loop reads CASSLVPDRVRGTIYF. The CDR3 DNA is TGTGCCAGCAGCTTAGTCCCCGACAGGGTTAGAGGCACCATATATTTT. This chain links TRBV7-2 with TRBJ1-3, with 7 nucleotides matching TRBD1. Germline V gene sequence: CDR1 SGHTA, CDR2 FQGNSA. Germline trimming cut 1 base from V and 9 bases from J; bases unmatched to any gene: 12. The CDR3 sequence is 16 residues long.

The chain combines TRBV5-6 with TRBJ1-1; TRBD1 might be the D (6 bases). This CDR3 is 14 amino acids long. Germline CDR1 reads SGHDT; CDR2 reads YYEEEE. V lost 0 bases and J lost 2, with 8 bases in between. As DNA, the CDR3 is TGTGCCAGCAGCTTGGGACAGGCTAACACTGAAGCTTTCTTT. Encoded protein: CASSLGQANTEAFF.

The CDR3 reads CSVGTLNGYTF. The DNA for the CDR3 is TGCAGCGTTGGGACATTAAACGGCTACACCTTC. This sequence joins TRBV29-1 and TRBJ1-2; TRBD1 might be the D (5 bases). Germline loops: CDR1 SQVTM, CDR2 ANQGSEA. The germline V and J ends were trimmed by 4 bases and 8 bases, with 11 bases remaining between them. The CDR3 totals 11 residues.

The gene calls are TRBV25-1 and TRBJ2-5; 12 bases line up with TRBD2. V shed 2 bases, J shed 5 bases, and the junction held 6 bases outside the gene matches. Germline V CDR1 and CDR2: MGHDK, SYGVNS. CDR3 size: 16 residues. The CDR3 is CASSETLAGGLETQYF. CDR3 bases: TGTGCCAGCAGTGAAACTCTAGCGGGGGGGCTGGAGACCCAGTACTTC.

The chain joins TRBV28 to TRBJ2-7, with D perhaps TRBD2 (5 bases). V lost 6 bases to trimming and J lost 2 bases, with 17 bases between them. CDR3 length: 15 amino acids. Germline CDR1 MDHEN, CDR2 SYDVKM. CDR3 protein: CASSYGVTGAYEQYF. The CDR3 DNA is TGTGCCAGCAGCTACGGGGTTACGGGTGCCTACGAGCAGTACTTC.

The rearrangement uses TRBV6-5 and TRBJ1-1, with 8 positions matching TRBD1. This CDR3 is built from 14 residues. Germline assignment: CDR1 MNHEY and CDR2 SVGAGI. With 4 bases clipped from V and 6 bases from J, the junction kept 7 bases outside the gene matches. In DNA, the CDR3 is TGTGCCAGCAGTTTAACAGGGGGAAGCGCTGAAGCTTTCTTT. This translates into CASSLTGGSAEAFF.

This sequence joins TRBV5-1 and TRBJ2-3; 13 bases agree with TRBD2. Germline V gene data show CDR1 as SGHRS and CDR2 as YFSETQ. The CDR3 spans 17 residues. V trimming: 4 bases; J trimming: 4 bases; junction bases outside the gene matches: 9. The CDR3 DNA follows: TGCGCCAGCAGCCCCGGAACCGGGACTAGCGGGGCAGATACGCAGTATTTT. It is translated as CASSPGTGTSGADTQYF.

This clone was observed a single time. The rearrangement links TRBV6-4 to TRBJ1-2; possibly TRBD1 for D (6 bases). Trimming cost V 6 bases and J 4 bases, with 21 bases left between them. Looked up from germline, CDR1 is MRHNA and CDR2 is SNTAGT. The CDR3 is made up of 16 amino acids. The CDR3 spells CASSRPTGTSGYGYTF. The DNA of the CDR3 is TGTGCCAGCAGCCGACCGACAGGCACCTCGGGCTATGGCTACACCTTC.

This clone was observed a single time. CDR3 region: CATSKPGQGASEQYF. DNA of the CDR3: TGTGCCACCAGCAAACCGGGACAGGGGGCTAGCGAGCAGTACTTC. V gene TRBV15 combines with J gene TRBJ2-7; 12 nucleotides align to TRBD1. V lost 4 bases to trimming and J lost 6 bases; unmatched junction nucleotides: 7. The CDR3 spans 15 residues. Germline assignment: CDR1 LNHNV and CDR2 YYDKDF (reference sequence).

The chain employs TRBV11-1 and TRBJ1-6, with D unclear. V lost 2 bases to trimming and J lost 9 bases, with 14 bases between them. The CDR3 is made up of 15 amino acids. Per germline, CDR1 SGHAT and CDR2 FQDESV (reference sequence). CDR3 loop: CASSLSGPSGSPLHF. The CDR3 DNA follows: TGTGCCAGCAGCTTAAGCGGCCCGAGTGGTTCACCCCTCCACTTT. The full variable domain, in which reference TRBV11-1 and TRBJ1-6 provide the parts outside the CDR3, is EAEVAQSPRYKITEKSQAVAFWCDPISGHATLYWYRQILGQGPELLVQFQDESVVDDSQLPKDRFSAERLKGVDSTLKIQPAELGDSAMYLCASSLSGPSGSPLHFGNGTRLTVT.

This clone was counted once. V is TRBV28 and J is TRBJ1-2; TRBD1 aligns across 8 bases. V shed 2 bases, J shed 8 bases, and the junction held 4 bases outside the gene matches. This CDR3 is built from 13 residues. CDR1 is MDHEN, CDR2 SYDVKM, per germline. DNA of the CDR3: TGTGCCAGCAGTTTAGGACAGGGAAAGGGCTACACCTTC. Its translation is CASSLGQGKGYTF.

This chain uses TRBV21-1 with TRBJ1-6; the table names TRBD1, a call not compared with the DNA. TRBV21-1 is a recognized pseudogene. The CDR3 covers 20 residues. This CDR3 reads CASSKGGRQGALPSNSPLHF. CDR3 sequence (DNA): TGTGCCAGCAGCAAAGGGGGGAGACAGGGGGCGCTTCCCTCCAATTCACCCCTCCACTTT.

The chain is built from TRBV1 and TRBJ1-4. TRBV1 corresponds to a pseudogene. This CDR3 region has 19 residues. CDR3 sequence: CTSSPFRHRAGKVSEKLFF. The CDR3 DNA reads TGCACCAGCAGCCCCTTCCGCCACAGAGCGGGCAAAGTAAGTGAAAAACTGTTTTTT.

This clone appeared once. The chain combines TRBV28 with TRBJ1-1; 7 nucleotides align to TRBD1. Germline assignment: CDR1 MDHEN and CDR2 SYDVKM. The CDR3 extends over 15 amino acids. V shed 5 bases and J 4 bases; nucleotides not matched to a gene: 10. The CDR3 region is CASSAGIQGSTEAFF. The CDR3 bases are TGTGCCAGCAGTGCCGGAATACAGGGGAGCACTGAAGCTTTCTTT.

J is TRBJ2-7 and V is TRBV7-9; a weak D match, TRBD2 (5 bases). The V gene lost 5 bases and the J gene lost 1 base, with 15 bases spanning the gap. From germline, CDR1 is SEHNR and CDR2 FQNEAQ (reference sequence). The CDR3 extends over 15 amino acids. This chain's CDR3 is CASSGLGGPSYEQYF. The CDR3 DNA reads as TGTGCCAGCAGCGGGCTGGGCGGGCCTTCCTACGAGCAGTACTTC. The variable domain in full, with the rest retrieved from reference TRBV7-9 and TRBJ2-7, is DTGVSQNPRHKITKRGQNVTFRCDPISEHNRLYWYRQTLGQGPEFLTYFQNEAQLEKSRLLSDRFSAERPKGSFSTLEIQRTEQGDSAMYLCASSGLGGPSYEQYFGPGTRLTVT.

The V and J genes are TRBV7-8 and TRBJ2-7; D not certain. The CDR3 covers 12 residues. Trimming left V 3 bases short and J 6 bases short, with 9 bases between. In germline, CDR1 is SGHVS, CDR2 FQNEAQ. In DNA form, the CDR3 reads TGTGCCAGCAGCTTCTTGGGATCCGAGCAGTACTTC. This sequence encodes CASSFLGSEQYF.

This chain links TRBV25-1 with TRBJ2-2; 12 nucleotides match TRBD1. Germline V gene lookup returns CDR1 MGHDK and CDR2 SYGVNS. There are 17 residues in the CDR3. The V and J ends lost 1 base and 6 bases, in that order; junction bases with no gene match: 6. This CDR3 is CASSELGQGAWAGELFF. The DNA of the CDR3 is TGTGCCAGCAGTGAATTGGGACAGGGGGCGTGGGCCGGGGAGCTGTTTTTT.

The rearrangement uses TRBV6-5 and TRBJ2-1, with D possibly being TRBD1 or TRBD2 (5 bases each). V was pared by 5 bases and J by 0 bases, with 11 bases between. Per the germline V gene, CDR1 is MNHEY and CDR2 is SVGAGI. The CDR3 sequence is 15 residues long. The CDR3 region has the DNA TGTGCCAGCAGTCACGGGGCCCGCTCCTACAATGAGCAGTTCTTC. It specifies CASSHGARSYNEQFF.

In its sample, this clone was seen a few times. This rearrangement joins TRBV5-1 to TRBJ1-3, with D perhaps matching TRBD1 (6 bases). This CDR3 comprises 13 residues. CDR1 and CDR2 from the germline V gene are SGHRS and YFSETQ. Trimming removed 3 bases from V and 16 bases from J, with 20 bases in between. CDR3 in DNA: TGCGCCAGCAGCTCCACTCTTACAGGGAAGGTGTATTTT. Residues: CASSSTLTGKVYF.

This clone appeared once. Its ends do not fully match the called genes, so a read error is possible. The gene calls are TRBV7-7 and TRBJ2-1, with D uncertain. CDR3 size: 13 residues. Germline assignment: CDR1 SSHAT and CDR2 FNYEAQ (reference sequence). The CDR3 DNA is TGTGCTAGCAGCTTAGACGAAGGGCGGGAGCAGTTCTTC. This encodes CASSLDEGREQFF.

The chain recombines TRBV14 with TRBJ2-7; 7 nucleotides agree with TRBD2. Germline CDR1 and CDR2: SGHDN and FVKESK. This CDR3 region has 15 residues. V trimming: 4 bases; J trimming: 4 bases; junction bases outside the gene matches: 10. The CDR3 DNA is TGTGCCAGCAGCCTCGGGGCTTTGCGGGGGTACGAGCAGTACTTC. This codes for CASSLGALRGYEQYF.

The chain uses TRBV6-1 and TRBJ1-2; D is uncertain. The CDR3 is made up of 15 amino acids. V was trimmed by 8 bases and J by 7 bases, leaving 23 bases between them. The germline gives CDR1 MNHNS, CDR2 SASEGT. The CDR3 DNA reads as TGTGCCAGCTTTCCGGCGGGGTCTGGCTCGGGTGGCTACACCTTC. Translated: CASFPAGSGSGGYTF.

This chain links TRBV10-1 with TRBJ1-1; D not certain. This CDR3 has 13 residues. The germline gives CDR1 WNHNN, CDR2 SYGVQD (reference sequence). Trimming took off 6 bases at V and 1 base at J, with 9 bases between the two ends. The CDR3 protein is CASSPPGNTEAFF. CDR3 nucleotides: TGCGCCAGCAGCCCGCCCGGGAACACTGAAGCTTTCTTT.

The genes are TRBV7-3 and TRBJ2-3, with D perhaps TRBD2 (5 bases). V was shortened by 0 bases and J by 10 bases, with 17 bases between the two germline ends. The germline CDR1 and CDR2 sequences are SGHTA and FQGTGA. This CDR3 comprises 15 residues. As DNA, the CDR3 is TGTGCCAGCAGCTTAACATCCGGGGTTGGTGTGCCGCAGTATTTT. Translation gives CASSLTSGVGVPQYF.

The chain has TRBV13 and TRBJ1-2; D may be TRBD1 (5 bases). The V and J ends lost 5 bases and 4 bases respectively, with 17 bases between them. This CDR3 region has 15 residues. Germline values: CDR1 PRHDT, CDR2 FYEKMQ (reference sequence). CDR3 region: CASSAGQGDFYGYTF. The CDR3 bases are TGTGCCAGCAGCGCAGGACAAGGAGACTTCTATGGCTACACCTTC.